The rows below give T cell receptor beta chains drawn from one sample of a study of blood T cell repertoires in COVID-19. Only in-frame clones appear in the TCRdb table, and some are missing; sequencing was by immunoSEQ multiplex PCR. Altogether 25,000 to 35,000 clones are present, just over 85% being singletons, with the ten largest covering about 25%. Source material: peripheral blood. Receptors originate from a human donor in a cohort sampled during active COVID-19. Both conserved end residues are part of each CDR3. Fields, in order: D gene, V gene, J gene, clone size, CDR3 protein, CDR3 DNA. A D gene is named only where the DNA matches it firmly. Size is omitted from some rows. Given values are once, few, many or a class for expanded clones.

D gene: TRBD2
V gene: TRBV9
J gene: TRBJ2-1
clone size: .
CDR3 protein: CASSVRGSGRDEQFF
CDR3 DNA: TGTGCCAGCAGCGTAAGAGGTAGCGGGCGGGATGAGCAGTTCTTC

D gene: TRBD1
V gene: TRBV11-2
J gene: TRBJ1-4
clone size: .
CDR3 protein: CASTVGQGSEKLFF
CDR3 DNA: TGTGCCAGCACCGTCGGACAGGGGAGCGAAAAACTGTTTTTT

D gene: TRBD2
V gene: TRBV5-1
J gene: TRBJ2-3
clone size: .
CDR3 protein: CASSTPGGDTQYF
CDR3 DNA: TGCGCCAGCAGCACCCCGGGGGGAGATACGCAGTATTTT

D gene: .
V gene: TRBV10-1
J gene: TRBJ1-1
clone size: .
CDR3 protein: CASSPGGSGEAFF
CDR3 DNA: TGCGCCAGCTCGCCCGGGGGGTCCGGTGAAGCTTTCTTT

D gene: TRBD1
V gene: TRBV25-1
J gene: TRBJ2-5
clone size: .
CDR3 protein: CASSEYGTGLETQYF
CDR3 DNA: TGTGCCAGCAGTGAATATGGGACAGGGTTAGAGACCCAGTACTTC

D gene: .
V gene: TRBV27
J gene: TRBJ1-6
clone size: few
CDR3 protein: CASSLIGSSYNSPLHF
CDR3 DNA: TGTGCCAGCAGTTTAATTGGGAGCTCCTATAATTCACCCCTCCACTTT

D gene: .
V gene: TRBV7-9
J gene: TRBJ2-7
clone size: .
CDR3 protein: CASSLQGYEQYF
CDR3 DNA: TGTGCCAGCAGTCTTCAGGGGTACGAGCAGTACTTC

D gene: TRBD1
V gene: TRBV19
J gene: TRBJ2-7
clone size: .
CDR3 protein: CASSIGRDRGHEQYF
CDR3 DNA: TGTGCCAGTAGTATAGGCCGGGACAGGGGCCACGAGCAGTACTTC

D gene: .
V gene: TRBV5-6
J gene: TRBJ1-2
clone size: .
CDR3 protein: CASSPGGAPAPANYGYTF
CDR3 DNA: TGTGCCAGCAGCCCGGGGGGGGCACCAGCTCCAGCTAACTATGGCTACACCTTC

D gene: TRBD1
V gene: TRBV29-1
J gene: TRBJ1-2
clone size: .
CDR3 protein: CSGTQGGGYTF
CDR3 DNA: TGCAGCGGAACACAGGGGGGTGGCTACACCTTC

D gene: TRBD1
V gene: TRBV6-5
J gene: TRBJ2-7
clone size: .
CDR3 protein: CASSSTGNTYEQYF
CDR3 DNA: TGTGCCAGCAGTTCGACAGGGAACACCTACGAGCAGTACTTC

D gene: .
V gene: TRBV19
J gene: TRBJ1-1
clone size: .
CDR3 protein: CASSIENSLNTEAFF
CDR3 DNA: TGTGCCAGTAGTATAGAAAACAGCCTGAACACTGAAGCTTTCTTT

D gene: .
V gene: TRBV20-1
J gene: TRBJ1-1
clone size: .
CDR3 protein: CSADGDTEAFF
CDR3 DNA: TGCAGCGCTGACGGGGACACTGAAGCTTTCTTT

D gene: .
V gene: TRBV25-1
J gene: TRBJ1-2
clone size: .
CDR3 protein: CASSETTRDYGYTF
CDR3 DNA: TGTGCCAGCAGTGAAACTACTAGGGACTATGGCTACACCTTC

D gene: TRBD1
V gene: TRBV2
J gene: TRBJ1-5
clone size: .
CDR3 protein: CASTDRQGGNQPQHF
CDR3 DNA: TGTGCCAGCACAGACCGACAGGGCGGCAATCAGCCCCAGCATTTT

D gene: TRBD1
V gene: TRBV5-4
J gene: TRBJ2-2
clone size: .
CDR3 protein: CASSLGQGAGELFF
CDR3 DNA: TGTGCCAGCAGCTTGGGGCAGGGGGCCGGGGAGCTGTTTTTT

D gene: TRBD1
V gene: TRBV7-8
J gene: TRBJ1-4
clone size: few
CDR3 protein: CASSLASQGGEKLFF
CDR3 DNA: TGTGCCAGCAGCTTAGCGAGTCAGGGGGGTGAAAAACTGTTTTTT

D gene: TRBD2
V gene: TRBV3-1/TRBV3-2
J gene: TRBJ2-1
clone size: .
CDR3 protein: CASSLAGGEQFF
CDR3 DNA: TGTGCCAGCAGTTTAGCGGGCGGAGAGCAGTTCTTC

D gene: .
V gene: TRBV7-9
J gene: TRBJ2-7
clone size: .
CDR3 protein: CASSALLEQYF
CDR3 DNA: TGTGCCAGCAGCGCACTTCTCGAGCAGTACTTC

D gene: TRBD2
V gene: TRBV9
J gene: TRBJ2-3
clone size: .
CDR3 protein: CASSAVIAGPTDTQYF
CDR3 DNA: TGTGCCAGCAGCGCAGTGATAGCGGGGCCCACAGATACGCAGTATTTT

D gene: TRBD1
V gene: TRBV7-9
J gene: TRBJ1-2
clone size: .
CDR3 protein: CASSRGGQGAHGYTF
CDR3 DNA: TGTGCCAGCAGCCGCGGTGGACAGGGGGCTCATGGCTACACCTTC

D gene: TRBD1
V gene: TRBV7-6
J gene: TRBJ2-1
clone size: .
CDR3 protein: CASSLAGQGPNNEQFF
CDR3 DNA: TGTGCCAGCAGCTTAGCTGGACAGGGCCCGAACAATGAGCAGTTCTTC

D gene: .
V gene: TRBV20-1
J gene: TRBJ2-1
clone size: .
CDR3 protein: CSAARPQFF
CDR3 DNA: TGCAGTGCAGCGAGGCCGCAGTTCTTC

D gene: .
V gene: TRBV29-1
J gene: TRBJ2-1
clone size: .
CDR3 protein: CSVADTLYNEQFF
CDR3 DNA: TGCAGCGTTGCAGATACTCTCTACAATGAGCAGTTCTTC

D gene: TRBD2
V gene: TRBV13
J gene: TRBJ2-3
clone size: .
CDR3 protein: CASSLFQGGLALGNTQYF
CDR3 DNA: TGTGCCAGCAGCTTATTTCAGGGGGGACTAGCGTTGGGCAATACGCAGTATTTT

D gene: .
V gene: TRBV6-6
J gene: TRBJ2-7
clone size: .
CDR3 protein: CASSGLLRQVSYEQYF
CDR3 DNA: TGTGCCAGCAGTGGCCTATTACGGCAGGTCTCCTACGAGCAGTACTTC

D gene: .
V gene: TRBV6-6
J gene: TRBJ1-4
clone size: .
CDR3 protein: CASSYSRPSPSEKLFF
CDR3 DNA: TGTGCCAGCAGTTACTCGAGGCCCTCGCCCAGCGAAAAACTGTTTTTT

D gene: TRBD1
V gene: TRBV24-1
J gene: TRBJ2-1
clone size: once
CDR3 protein: CATSDPSGTGASDEQFF
CDR3 DNA: TGTGCCACCAGTGACCCCTCGGGGACAGGGGCGTCCGATGAGCAGTTCTTC

D gene: .
V gene: TRBV9
J gene: TRBJ1-1
clone size: .
CDR3 protein: CASSPRGNSEAFF
CDR3 DNA: TGTGCCAGCAGCCCAAGGGGTAACTCTGAAGCTTTCTTT

D gene: TRBD1
V gene: TRBV5-4
J gene: TRBJ2-3
clone size: .
CDR3 protein: CASSRPGQGGDTQYF
CDR3 DNA: TGTGCCAGCAGCCGTCCGGGACAGGGGGGGGATACGCAGTATTTT

D gene: TRBD1
V gene: TRBV18
J gene: TRBJ2-1
clone size: .
CDR3 protein: CASSPGQGAVGEQFF
CDR3 DNA: TGTGCCAGCTCACCGGGACAGGGGGCGGTTGGTGAGCAGTTCTTC

D gene: .
V gene: TRBV27
J gene: TRBJ2-3
clone size: .
CDR3 protein: CASSLSWRGGGDTQYF
CDR3 DNA: TGTGCCAGCAGTTTATCGTGGAGGGGGGGTGGAGATACGCAGTATTTT

D gene: .
V gene: TRBV5-1
J gene: TRBJ1-4
clone size: .
CDR3 protein: CASSLEGATNEKLFF
CDR3 DNA: TGCGCCAGCAGCCTGGAGGGGGCAACTAATGAAAAACTGTTTTTT

D gene: TRBD1
V gene: TRBV7-2
J gene: TRBJ2-7
clone size: few
CDR3 protein: CASSPTGTGWIEQYF
CDR3 DNA: TGTGCCAGCAGCCCTACCGGGACAGGATGGATCGAGCAGTACTTC

D gene: TRBD1
V gene: TRBV6-6
J gene: TRBJ2-1
clone size: .
CDR3 protein: CASSRDSYNEQFF
CDR3 DNA: TGTGCCAGCAGCCGGGACAGTTACAATGAGCAGTTCTTC

D gene: TRBD1
V gene: TRBV18
J gene: TRBJ1-6
clone size: .
CDR3 protein: CASSRDRDASLEPLHF
CDR3 DNA: TGTGCCAGCTCACGGGACAGGGACGCTAGTTTAGAGCCCCTCCACTTT

D gene: .
V gene: TRBV27
J gene: TRBJ2-1
clone size: .
CDR3 protein: CASSLALVGSNEQFF
CDR3 DNA: TGTGCCAGCAGTTTGGCTCTAGTCGGGTCCAATGAGCAGTTCTTC

D gene: .
V gene: TRBV19
J gene: TRBJ2-3
clone size: once
CDR3 protein: CASTLRRWGTDTQYF
CDR3 DNA: TGTGCCAGTACCCTAAGGAGGTGGGGCACAGATACGCAGTATTTT